This T cell receptor (beta chain) was observed in a study of T-cell reconstitution after alpha-beta-depleted transplantation in children. CDR1 and CDR2 from the germline V gene are MDHEN and SYDVKM. Trimming took 6 bases from V and 5 from J; bases not matched to a gene: 9. This CDR3 contains 14 residues. This clonotype has ten or more counts. Its antigen remains unidentified. Unique molecular identifiers were used to barcode this TCRbeta library. Using its own MiXCR run on the PCR reads, TCRdb lists one record per CDR3 protein. This sample yields 15,000 or so distinct CDR3 sequences, of which around 4.9% are seen a single time; 6.5% to 8.5% belongs to the top ten. Points from the study as a whole: At one year after transplant, newly produced T cells mostly accounted for T-cell counts and diversity. Expanded clones from the graft, numbering several hundred, reportedly supplied alpha-beta T cells about two months after transplant.

This sample comprised PBMCs, obtained before TCRalphabeta/CD19-depleted stem cell transplant. This chain connects TRBV28 to TRBJ1-1; 7 positions match TRBD1. The receptor was isolated from a boy younger than 18 with acute lymphoblastic leukemia, due to receive a stem cell transplant. Here the CDR3 reads CASSLTQGRTEAFF. The CDR3 DNA reads as TGTGCCAGCAGCCTCACACAGGGGCGGACTGAAGCTTTCTTT.